These T cell receptor beta chains were read from a single sample in a study of T cells of healthy individuals. TCRdb itself ran the 5' RACE reads through MiXCR, one entry per CDR3 protein. The repertoire holds some 39,000 distinct CDR3 sequences, with 4% to 5.5% as singletons. Source of these receptors: a human donor in good health. CDR3s include the opening cysteine and the closing phenylalanine or tryptophan.

J,V,CDR3
TRBJ1-1,TRBV4-1,CASSQAVNTEAFF
TRBJ1-5,TRBV12-5,CASGLVSFGTGSRQPQHF
TRBJ2-3,TRBV2,CASSFIDTQYF
TRBJ1-6,TRBV30,CAWSHQQVPPLHF
TRBJ1-1,TRBV20-1,CSARRGRDTEAFF
TRBJ2-4,TRBV24-1,CATSDATSGGAKNIQYF
TRBJ1-2,TRBV27,CASSSSPGGYTF
TRBJ1-1,TRBV11-2,CASSLLGVRHSNTEAFF
TRBJ2-2,TRBV9,CASSVELANTGELFF
TRBJ1-3,TRBV12-3/TRBV12-4,CASSSKGGHISGNTIYF
TRBJ2-3,TRBV6-5,CASSDRGRGRTQYF
TRBJ2-1,TRBV6-2/TRBV6-3,CASRRTGSGNEQFF
TRBJ1-2,TRBV2,CASSGMVRAGYTF
TRBJ2-1,TRBV20-1,CSAITGDLSYNEQFF
TRBJ1-4,TRBV29-1,CSVEVEGHFSTNEKLFF
TRBJ1-3,TRBV9,CASSVDRDTIYF
TRBJ2-1,TRBV6-5,CASGVGGPSYNEQFF
TRBJ2-7,TRBV7-6,CASSLSRSEQYF
TRBJ2-1,TRBV12-3/TRBV12-4,CASSPYDGGRRDEQFF
TRBJ1-1,TRBV4-2,CASSQEGGAEAFF
TRBJ2-7,TRBV12-3/TRBV12-4,CASSRGQAHEQYF
TRBJ1-1,TRBV6-5,CASRIQLNTEAFF
TRBJ1-1,TRBV18,CASSPTDGTGWAEAFF
TRBJ1-4,TRBV6-5,CARKNESPTNEKLFF
TRBJ2-3,TRBV5-1,CASSLERGSTDTQYF
TRBJ1-1,TRBV3-1,CASRIDPLGTEAFF
TRBJ1-1,TRBV20-1,CSARRRGQVNTEAFF
TRBJ2-5,TRBV20-1,CSASGEGLAEETQYF
TRBJ2-5,TRBV13,CASSQAGAMETQYF
TRBJ2-4,TRBV6-5,CASSSGGHESRIQYF
TRBJ1-6,TRBV7-8,CASSSRDRGSNSPLHF
TRBJ2-2,TRBV27,CASSFGWGELFF
TRBJ2-7,TRBV2,CASRRDRDRGTLYSYEQYF
TRBJ2-5,TRBV20-1,CSAKDRGLETQYF
TRBJ1-4,TRBV20-1,CSAPKRGGDEKLFF
TRBJ2-7,TRBV4-1,CASSPKTEVSYEQYF
TRBJ2-1,TRBV9,CASSGEVVGNEQFF
TRBJ2-5,TRBV9,CASSPRQTKETQYF
TRBJ2-5,TRBV25-1,CASSEPDREWQETQYF
TRBJ2-7,TRBV2,CASTGQQYEQYF
TRBJ2-1,TRBV23-1,CASSHPLRSDSYNEQFF
TRBJ1-2,TRBV6-1,CASSEEIPIITLYGYTF
TRBJ2-5,TRBV7-2,CASSKADRGRETQYF
TRBJ1-2,TRBV20-1,CSALAGTVDGYTF
TRBJ2-7,TRBV7-8,CASSPTGASEQYF
TRBJ1-2,TRBV14,CASSHLGTGTSGYTF
TRBJ2-3,TRBV7-8,CASRSGQGFTDTQYF
TRBJ2-3,TRBV20-1,CSATPPLAGGQAGTQYF
TRBJ2-3,TRBV5-1,CASSLIPREGRTQYF
TRBJ2-1,TRBV6-4,CAISVLPDYNEQFF
TRBJ1-3,TRBV3-1,CASSQVENTIYF